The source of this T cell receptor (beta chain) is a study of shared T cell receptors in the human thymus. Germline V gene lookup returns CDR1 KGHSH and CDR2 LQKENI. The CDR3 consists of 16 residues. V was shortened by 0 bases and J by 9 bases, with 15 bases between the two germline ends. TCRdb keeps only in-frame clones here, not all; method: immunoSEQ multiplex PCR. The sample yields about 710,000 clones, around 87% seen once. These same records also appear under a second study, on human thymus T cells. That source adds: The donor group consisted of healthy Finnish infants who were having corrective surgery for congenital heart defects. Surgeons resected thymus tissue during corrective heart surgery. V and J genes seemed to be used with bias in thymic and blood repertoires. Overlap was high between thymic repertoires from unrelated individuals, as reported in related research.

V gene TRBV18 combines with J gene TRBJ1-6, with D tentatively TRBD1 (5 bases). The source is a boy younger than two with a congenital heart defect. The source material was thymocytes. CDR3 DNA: TGTGCCAGCTCACCACCGGGTTCAGGGATGGTTTCACCCCTCCACTTT. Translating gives CASSPPGSGMVSPLHF.